The 6 T cell receptor beta chains below were found in one sample sequenced in a study of PD-1 blockade in classical Hodgkin lymphoma. Time point defined: newly diagnosed, previously untreated cHL patient sample. Assay used: immunoSEQ multiplex PCR; TCRdb lists only in-frame clones, some missing. The sample has some 70,000 clones; over 85% are singletons. Sequenced material: peripheral blood mononuclear cells (PBMCs). These receptors all come from a human donor with classical Hodgkin lymphoma.

This CDR3 is CASRSQGRSSGNTIYF. CDR3 coding DNA: TGTGCCAGTAGATCCCAGGGCCGGAGCTCTGGAAACACCATATATTTT. The chain has TRBV19 and TRBJ1-3; TRBD1 is a possible D gene (5 bases). This CDR3 is built from 16 residues. Germline V lookup: CDR1 LNHDA, CDR2 SQIVND (reference sequence). The V gene lost 6 bases and the J gene lost 0 bases, with 15 bases spanning the gap.

V usage is TRBV28 and J usage is TRBJ2-5; tentative D call: TRBD2 (7 bases). The germline CDR1 and CDR2 sequences are MDHEN and SYDVKM. The V end lost 6 bases, the J end lost 4 bases, and 15 bases lay between the germline ends. This CDR3 is 14 amino acids long. CDR3 DNA: TGTGCCAGCAGCCCTAGAGGGGGGGGAGAGACCCAGTACTTC. Residues: CASSPRGGGETQYF.

V is TRBV21-1 and J is TRBJ2-5; the D segment call TRBD1 is taken from the table without a DNA check. TRBV21-1 is a known pseudogene. The CDR3 is 17 residues long. CDR3 bases: TGTGCCAGCAGCCGAAATGGGGACAGGCGATTCCAAGAGACCCAGTACTTC. Translation: CASSRNGDRRFQETQYF.

The rearrangement links TRBV5-6 to TRBJ1-5, with 7 bases lining up with TRBD1. The germline CDR1 and CDR2 sequences are SGHDT and YYEEEE. V lost 0 bases and J lost 3; bases outside the gene matches: 9. CDR3 length equals 17 residues. In DNA form, the CDR3 reads TGTGCCAGCAGCTTGGAGGGAGGGGGCAGGTACAATCAGCCCCAGCATTTT. Encoded protein: CASSLEGGGRYNQPQHF.

The chain combines TRBV10-1 with TRBJ1-1; D is uncertain. The germline V gene has CDR1 WNHNN and CDR2 SYGVQD (reference sequence). V was pared by 4 bases and J by 8 bases, with 17 bases between. The CDR3 sequence is 14 residues long. The CDR3 loop reads CASSAGTSLNEAFF. The CDR3 nucleotides are TGCGCCAGCAGTGCGGGTACTTCTTTGAACGAAGCTTTCTTT.

A word on this clone: At one boundary the junction diverges from the germline segment, which might be a read error. The rearrangement joins TRBV19 to TRBJ1-5; no definite D call. From germline, CDR1 is LNHDA and CDR2 SQIVND (reference sequence). The CDR3 sequence is 16 residues long. The CDR3 spells CASSWAGIDSNQPQHF. The CDR3 region has the DNA TGTGCGAGTAGTTGGGCAGGAATAGATAGCAATCAGCCCCAGCATTTT.